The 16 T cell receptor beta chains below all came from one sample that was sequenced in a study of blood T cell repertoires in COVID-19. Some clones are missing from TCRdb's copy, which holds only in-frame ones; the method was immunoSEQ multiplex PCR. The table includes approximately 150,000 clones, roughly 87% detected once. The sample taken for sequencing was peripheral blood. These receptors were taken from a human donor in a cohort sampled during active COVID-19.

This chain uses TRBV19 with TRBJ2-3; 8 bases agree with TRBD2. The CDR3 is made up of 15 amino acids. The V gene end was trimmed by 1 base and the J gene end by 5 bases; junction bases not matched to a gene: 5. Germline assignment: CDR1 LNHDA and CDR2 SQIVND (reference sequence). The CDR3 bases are TGTGCCAGTAGTATAGCGGGGGGGGTAGGAGATACGCAGTATTTT. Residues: CASSIAGGVGDTQYF.

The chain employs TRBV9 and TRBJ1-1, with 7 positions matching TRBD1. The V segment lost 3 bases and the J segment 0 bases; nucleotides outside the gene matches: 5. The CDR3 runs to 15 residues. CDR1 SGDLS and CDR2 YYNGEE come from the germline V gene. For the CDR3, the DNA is TGTGCCAGCAGCGCGACAGGGTGGATGAACACTGAAGCTTTCTTT. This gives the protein CASSATGWMNTEAFF.

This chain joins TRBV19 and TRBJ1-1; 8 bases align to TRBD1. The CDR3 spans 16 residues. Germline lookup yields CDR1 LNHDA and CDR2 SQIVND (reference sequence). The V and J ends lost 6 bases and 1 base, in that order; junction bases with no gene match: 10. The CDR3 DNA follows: TGTGCCAGTAGCCCTGCCGGGACAGGTGGGAACACTGAAGCTTTCTTT. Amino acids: CASSPAGTGGNTEAFF.

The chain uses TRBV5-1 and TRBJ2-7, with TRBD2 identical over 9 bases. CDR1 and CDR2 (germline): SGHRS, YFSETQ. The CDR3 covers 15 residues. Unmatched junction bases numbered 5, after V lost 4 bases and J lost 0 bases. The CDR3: CASSPSGGTSYEQYF. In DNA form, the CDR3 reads TGCGCCAGCAGCCCCAGCGGGGGGACCTCCTACGAGCAGTACTTC.

The CDR3 region has the DNA TGTGCCAGCAGCTTTGGACAGGGGGCGAACACCGGGGAGCTGTTTTTT. Its translation is CASSFGQGANTGELFF. The chain combines TRBV7-6 with TRBJ2-2; the match to TRBD1 covers 10 bases. Germline CDR1 SGHVS, CDR2 FNYEAQ. CDR3 length: 16 amino acids. Losses at the gene ends were 3 bases for V and 0 bases for J; bases not matched to a gene: 1.

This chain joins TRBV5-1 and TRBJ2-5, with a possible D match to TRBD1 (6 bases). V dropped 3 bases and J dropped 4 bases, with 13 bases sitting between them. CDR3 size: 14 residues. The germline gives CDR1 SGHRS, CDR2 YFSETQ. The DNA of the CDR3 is TGCGCCAGCAGCTACCGGGACAACAGAGAGACCCAGTACTTC. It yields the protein CASSYRDNRETQYF.

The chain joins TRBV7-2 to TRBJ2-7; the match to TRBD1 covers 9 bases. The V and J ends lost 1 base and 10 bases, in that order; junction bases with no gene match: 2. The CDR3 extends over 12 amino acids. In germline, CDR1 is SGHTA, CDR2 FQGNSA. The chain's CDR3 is CASSLGGQGQYF. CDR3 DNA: TGTGCCAGCAGCTTAGGGGGACAGGGTCAGTACTTC.

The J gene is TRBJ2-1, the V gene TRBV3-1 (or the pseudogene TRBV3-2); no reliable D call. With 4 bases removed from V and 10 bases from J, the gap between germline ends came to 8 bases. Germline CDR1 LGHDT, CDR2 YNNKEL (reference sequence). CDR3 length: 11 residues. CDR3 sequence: CASSPGLEQFF. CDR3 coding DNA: TGTGCCAGCAGCCCTGGGCTCGAGCAGTTCTTC.

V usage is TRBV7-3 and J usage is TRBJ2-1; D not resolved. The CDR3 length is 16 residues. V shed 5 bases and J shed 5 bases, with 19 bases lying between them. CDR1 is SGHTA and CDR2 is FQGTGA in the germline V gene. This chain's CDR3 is CASSQDFSAVHNEQFF. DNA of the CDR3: TGTGCCAGCAGCCAAGACTTCTCGGCGGTACACAATGAGCAGTTCTTC.

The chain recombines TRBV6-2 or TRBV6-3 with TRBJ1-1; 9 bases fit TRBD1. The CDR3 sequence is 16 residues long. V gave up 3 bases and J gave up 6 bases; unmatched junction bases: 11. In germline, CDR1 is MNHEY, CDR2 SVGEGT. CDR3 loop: CASSYFGGDRASEAFF. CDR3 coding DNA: TGTGCCAGCAGTTATTTTGGAGGGGACAGGGCCTCTGAAGCTTTCTTT.

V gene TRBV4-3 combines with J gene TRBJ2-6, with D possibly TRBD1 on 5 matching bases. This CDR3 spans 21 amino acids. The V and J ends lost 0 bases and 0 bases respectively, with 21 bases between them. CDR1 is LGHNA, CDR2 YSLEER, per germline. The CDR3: CASSQDGGLGQVSSGANVLTF. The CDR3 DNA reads TGCGCCAGCAGCCAAGATGGCGGTCTGGGGCAGGTTAGCTCTGGGGCCAACGTCCTGACTTTC.

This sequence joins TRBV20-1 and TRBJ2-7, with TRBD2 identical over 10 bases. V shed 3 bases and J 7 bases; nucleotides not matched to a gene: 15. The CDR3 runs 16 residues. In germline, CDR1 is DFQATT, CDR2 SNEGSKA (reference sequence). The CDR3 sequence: CSASSPERGGLGEQYF. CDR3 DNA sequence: TGCAGTGCTAGTTCCCCCGAGCGGGGGGGCCTAGGGGAGCAGTACTTC.

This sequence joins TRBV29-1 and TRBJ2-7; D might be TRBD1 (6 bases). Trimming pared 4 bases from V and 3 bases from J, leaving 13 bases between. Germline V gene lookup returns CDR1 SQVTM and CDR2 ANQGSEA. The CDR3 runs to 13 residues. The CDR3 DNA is TGCAGCGTTGTTCGGGACACTAACTACGAGCAGTACTTC. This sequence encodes CSVVRDTNYEQYF.

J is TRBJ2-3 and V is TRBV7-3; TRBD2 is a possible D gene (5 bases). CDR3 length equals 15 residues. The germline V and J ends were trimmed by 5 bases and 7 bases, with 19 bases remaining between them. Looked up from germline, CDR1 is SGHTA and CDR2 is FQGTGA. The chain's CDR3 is CASSPRADEGHTQYF. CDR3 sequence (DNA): TGTGCCAGCAGCCCCCGGGCCGACGAGGGTCATACGCAGTATTTT.

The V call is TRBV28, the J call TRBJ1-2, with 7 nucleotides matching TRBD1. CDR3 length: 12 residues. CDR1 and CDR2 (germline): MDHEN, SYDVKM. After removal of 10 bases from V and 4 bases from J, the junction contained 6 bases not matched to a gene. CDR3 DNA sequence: TGTGCCATCGGGGACAGTTTCTATGGCTACACCTTC. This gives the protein CAIGDSFYGYTF.

CDR3 in amino acids: CASSTGLAGGPGNIQYF. The DNA for the CDR3 is TGTGCCAGCAGCACGGGACTAGCGGGGGGGCCCGGAAACATTCAGTACTTC. This chain joins TRBV5-4 and TRBJ2-4, with TRBD2 matching 16 bases. The CDR3 sequence is 17 residues long. The germline V gene encodes CDR1 SGHNT and CDR2 YYREEE (reference sequence). The junction had 7 bases not matched to a gene; V was cut back by 4 bases and J by 6 bases.